This entry concerns a single T cell receptor beta chain. The source of the sample is a study of blood T cell repertoires in COVID-19. Study background: The United States, Italy and Spain were the sources of the acute and convalescent COVID-19 samples. T cells, B-cell-depleted T cells, or PBMCs supplied cDNA or gDNA.

There are 13 residues in the CDR3. V lost 7 bases and J lost 7, with 14 bases in between. CDR1 is MDHEN and CDR2 is SYDVKM in the germline V gene. As originally analysed: It was from reference gene primer amplification that nucleated cell counts were estimated. Here immunoSEQ multiplex PCR was the method, and the copy in TCRdb shows in-frame clones only, minus some. V, J and clone size are taken as reported in that table, and D and trimming were inferred from the DNA itself. This sample has under 60,000 clones, with less than 95% found just once. The chain employs TRBV28 and TRBJ2-1, with a tentative D call TRBD2 (5 bases). The specimen sequenced was peripheral blood. This TCR came from a human donor in a cohort sampled during active COVID-19. CDR3 protein: CASTLRVGNEQFF. CDR3 nucleotide sequence: TGTGCCAGCACTTTGAGGGTGGGGAATGAGCAGTTCTTC.